The text below deals with one TCR beta chain. Generated by immunoSEQ multiplex PCR, the TCRdb table keeps only in-frame clones and is missing some. Of around 60,000 clones listed, about 93% are singletons. The data belong to a study of T cell changes during pregnancy in multiple sclerosis. Germline-derived CDR1 and CDR2 are SNHLY and FYNNEI. J was trimmed by 7 bases and V by 8 bases; bases with no gene match: 13. This CDR3 has 14 amino acids. This sequence joins TRBV2 and TRBJ2-5; 7 bases align to TRBD1. The material was CD4+ T cells from peripheral blood mononuclear cells, obtained before pregnancy. The receptor's source is a female donor with multiple sclerosis, enrolled in a pregnancy study. The CDR3 nucleotides are TGTGCCAGCGGGCAGGGGGAACCCCCCGGGACCCAGTACTTC. It codes for CASGQGEPPGTQYF.